This T cell receptor (beta chain) was observed in a study of blood T cell repertoires in COVID-19. Study overall: Sites in the United States, Italy and Spain provided acute and convalescent COVID-19 samples. PBMCs, B-cell-depleted T cells, or T cells provided the cDNA or gDNA that made up the material.

Per the original methods: Cell counts per sample came from amplifying reference gene primers. The method was immunoSEQ multiplex PCR; TCRdb's version includes in-frame clones alone and lacks a portion of them. That table furnishes V, J and clone size, whereas the DNA furnished D and trimming. The repertoire holds about 97,000 clones, 85% seen once, with approximately 1.8% in the top ten. Germline-derived CDR1 and CDR2 are LGHNA and YSLEER. CDR3 length: 13 amino acids. Trimming left V 4 bases short and J 9 bases short, with 13 bases between. The rearrangement links TRBV4-3 to TRBJ2-1; maybe TRBD2 (5 bases). The source material was peripheral blood. This TCR was sampled from a woman aged 70-85 years with active or convalescent COVID-19. The CDR3 reads CASSLKRGSEQFF. The CDR3 DNA reads as TGCGCCAGCAGCCTGAAACGGGGTAGTGAGCAGTTCTTC.